Below are 12 T cell receptor beta chains sequenced from a single sample in a study of T cell changes during pregnancy in multiple sclerosis. The table came from immunoSEQ multiplex PCR; TCRdb's copy has only in-frame clones and leaves some out. The sample carries 15,000 to 20,000 clones, approximately 85% recorded once. The sample in question was CD8+ T cells from peripheral blood mononuclear cells, obtained after pregnancy. The receptor source for this set is a female donor in good health, enrolled as a control in a pregnancy study.

This clone has only one observation. The V and J genes are TRBV9 and TRBJ2-7; D gene unclear. Germline CDR1 and CDR2: SGDLS and YYNGEE. Trimming removed 3 bases at V and 0 bases at J, with 10 bases between. The length of the CDR3 is 14 residues. In DNA form, the CDR3 reads TGTGCCAGCAGCGAGCAGCGTACCTCCTACGAGCAGTACTTC. Translated, it gives CASSEQRTSYEQYF.

CDR3 protein: CASEDRVDGELFF. The CDR3 bases are TGTGCCAGCGAAGACAGGGTGGACGGGGAGCTGTTTTTT. This chain connects TRBV2 to TRBJ2-2, with TRBD1 matching 7 bases. The trim removed 8 bases at V and 7 bases at J, leaving 7 bases unmatched. The germline gives CDR1 SNHLY, CDR2 FYNNEI. The CDR3 is made up of 13 amino acids.

The chain carries TRBV9 and TRBJ2-7, with TRBD2 identical over 7 bases. The CDR3 is 15 residues long. The J segment lost 2 bases and the V segment lost 4 bases, leaving 9 bases of the junction unmatched. The germline gives CDR1 SGDLS, CDR2 YYNGEE. CDR3 amino acids: CASSSRGLGPYEQYF. In nucleotides, the CDR3 is TGTGCCAGCAGCTCCCGCGGACTAGGTCCCTACGAGCAGTACTTC.

This clone came up once. The chain has TRBV2 and TRBJ2-1; TRBD2 aligns across 12 bases. Germline trimming cut 6 bases from V and 6 bases from J; bases unmatched to any gene: 3. The CDR3 spans 14 residues. Germline V CDR1 and CDR2: SNHLY, FYNNEI. The CDR3 nucleotides read TGTGCCAGCAGCGCTAGCGGGGGGGCCAATGAGCAGTTCTTC. Translation: CASSASGGANEQFF.

The chain carries TRBV28 and TRBJ1-5; 10 bases are shared with TRBD1. CDR1 MDHEN and CDR2 SYDVKM come from the germline V gene. Trimming at V came to 3 bases and at J to 0 bases, leaving 5 bases not matched to a gene. The CDR3 covers 17 residues. The CDR3 DNA is TGTGCCAGCAGTTTTAGGGACAGGGGTTTTAGCAATCAGCCCCAGCATTTT. Protein sequence: CASSFRDRGFSNQPQHF. Together with reference TRBV28 and TRBJ1-5, the CDR3 gives the full variable domain: DVKVTQSSRYLVKRTGEKVFLECVQDMDHENMFWYRQDPGLGLRLIYFSYDVKMKEKGDIPEGYSVSREKKERFSLILESASTNQTSMYLCASSFRDRGFSNQPQHFGDGTRLSIL.

The chain combines TRBV11-2 with TRBJ1-6; 10 bases fit TRBD1. The germline V gene encodes CDR1 SGHAT and CDR2 FQNNGV. CDR3 length: 13 amino acids. V lost 1 base, J lost 18 bases, and 6 bases stayed unmatched. The DNA of the CDR3 is TGTGCCAGCAGCTTAGCTAGGACAGGGGGTCCCCACTTT. Translating it yields CASSLARTGGPHF.

The genes are TRBV19 and TRBJ2-7; D is perhaps TRBD1 (5 bases). CDR1 is LNHDA and CDR2 is SQIVND in the germline V gene (reference sequence). The CDR3 consists of 16 residues. The V and J ends lost 1 base and 0 bases respectively, with 13 bases between them. Here the CDR3 reads CASSIAADSASYEQYF. The CDR3 nucleotides read TGTGCCAGTAGTATAGCCGCCGACAGCGCCTCCTACGAGCAGTACTTC.

As to this clone: Other DNA sequences in this sample translate to the same CDR3. The V and J genes are TRBV9 and TRBJ2-7; D is unclear. The CDR3 runs 11 residues. Germline CDR1 is SGDLS and CDR2 is YYNGEE. The V end was cut by 3 bases, the J end by 3 bases, with 4 bases between. The chain's CDR3 is CASSAGYEQYF. The CDR3 DNA reads TGTGCCAGCAGCGCGGGCTACGAGCAGTACTTC.

This clone was detected only a few times. The chain has TRBV15 and TRBJ1-1; D gene uncertain. V was shortened by 5 bases and J by 1 base, with 8 bases between the two germline ends. The length of the CDR3 is 13 residues. The germline gives CDR1 LNHNV, CDR2 YYDKDF (reference sequence). CDR3 bases: TGTGCCACCAGCGAAACACGGAACACTGAAGCTTTCTTT. Translating gives CATSETRNTEAFF.

The V call is TRBV4-1, the J call TRBJ2-2; 7 nucleotides match TRBD2. V was pared by 5 bases and J by 5 bases, with 5 bases of the junction left unmatched. Germline CDR1 MGHRA, CDR2 YSYEKL. There are 14 residues in the CDR3. CDR3 protein: CASSYSGDTGELFF. CDR3 coding DNA: TGCGCCAGCAGCTACAGCGGGGATACCGGGGAGCTGTTTTTT.

This chain joins TRBV14 and TRBJ2-5, with a tentative D call TRBD2 (6 bases). The CDR3 sequence is 15 residues long. Germline V CDR1 and CDR2: SGHDN, FVKESK. Trimming took off 1 base at V and 7 bases at J, with 16 bases between the two ends. CDR3 loop: CASSQGVGGTGTQYF. The CDR3 DNA sequence: TGTGCCAGCAGCCAAGGAGTTGGCGGGACGGGGACCCAGTACTTC.

This clone has only one observation. This chain joins TRBV6-5 and TRBJ1-1; 8 nucleotides match TRBD1. Germline CDR1 is MNHEY and CDR2 is SVGAGI. The CDR3 is 12 amino acids. V dropped 5 bases and J dropped 7; count of bases not matched to a gene: 3. Written as DNA, the CDR3 is TGTGCCAGCAGTCAACAGGGGGATGAAGCTTTCTTT. This codes for CASSQQGDEAFF.